Below, 2 T cell receptor beta chains from the same sample are listed, as sequenced in a study of control samples from healthy donors and cancer patients. Profiled with immunoSEQ multiplex PCR; TCRdb holds only in-frame clones, not every one. The sample records some 130,000 clones, nearly 90% being singletons. The material sequenced was PBMCs. The receptors come from a man aged 50-60 years with head and neck cancer.

This rearrangement joins TRBV5-1 to TRBJ2-7; D uncertain. This CDR3 region has 12 residues. V gave up 3 bases and J gave up 4 bases, with 8 bases separating them. Per germline, CDR1 SGHRS and CDR2 YFSETQ. CDR3 bases: TGCGCCAGCAGCTCAACCCCTTACGAGCAGTACTTC. This translates into CASSSTPYEQYF.

The chain links TRBV20-1 to TRBJ2-3; 13 bases fit TRBD2. The germline V gene has CDR1 DFQATT and CDR2 SNEGSKA (reference sequence). The V segment lost 3 bases and the J segment 4 bases; nucleotides outside the gene matches: 4. The CDR3 is made up of 15 amino acids. DNA for the CDR3: TGCAGTGCTAGTGGACTAGCGGGAGTAGCAGATACGCAGTATTTT. Its translation is CSASGLAGVADTQYF.